This T cell receptor (beta chain) originates from a study of T cells in Graves' hyperthyroidism and ophthalmopathy. TCR beta CDR3 region amplification was performed from RNA transcripts. The HTBI primer set was used in a first-round RT-PCR of the TCR CDR3. TCRdb re-derived calls from the multiplex PCR reads in MiXCR, one entry per CDR3 protein. The data contain 250,000 to 300,000 distinct CDR3 sequences, about 13% of them seen just once; the ten biggest clones take up approximately 7.9%. V was pared by 0 bases and J by 3 bases, with 8 bases between. This CDR3 contains 14 residues. Looked up from germline, CDR1 is SGHRS and CDR2 is YFSETQ. This clonotype was counted many times.

This clonotype was sampled from a woman aged 40 to 50 with Graves' hyperthyroidism. Sequenced: blood. The chain is built from TRBV5-1 and TRBJ2-3; the D is unclear. CDR3 nucleotides: TGCGCCAGCAGCTTGGAGTCAAGTACAGATACGCAGTATTTT. The encoded protein is CASSLESSTDTQYF.